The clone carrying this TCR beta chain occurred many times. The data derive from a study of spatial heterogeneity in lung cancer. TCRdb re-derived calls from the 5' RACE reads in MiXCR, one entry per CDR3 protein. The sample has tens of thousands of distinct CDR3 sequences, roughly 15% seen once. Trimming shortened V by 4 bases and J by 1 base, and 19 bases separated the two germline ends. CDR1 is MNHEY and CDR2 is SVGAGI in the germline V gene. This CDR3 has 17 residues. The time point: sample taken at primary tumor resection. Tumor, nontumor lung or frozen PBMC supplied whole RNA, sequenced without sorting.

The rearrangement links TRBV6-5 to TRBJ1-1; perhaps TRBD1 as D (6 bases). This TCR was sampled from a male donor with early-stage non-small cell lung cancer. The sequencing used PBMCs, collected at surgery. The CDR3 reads CASSSLNRVMKNTEAFF. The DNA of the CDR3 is TGTGCCAGCAGTTCCCTTAACAGGGTAATGAAGAACACTGAAGCTTTCTTT.